The source of this T cell receptor (beta chain) is a study of T cell repertoires in cytomegalovirus infection. The overall study: Peptides in the study included HLA-C-restricted and HLA-B-restricted CMV epitopes. Carrying CMV and the relevant HLA type showed in public TCR beta signatures. Broader study findings: What dominated the ex vivo response were HLA-C-restricted CMV-specific TCR beta clonotypes. Adding up the frequency of public TCR beta families identified people who carried CMV plus the relevant HLA.

In TCRdb, the reads were re-called with MiXCR into one record per CDR3 protein. The repertoire includes 650,000 to 900,000 distinct CDR3 sequences, 25% to 35% of them detected once, and about 12% sits in the top ten. To note about this clonotype: As yet, its antigen is unknown.

The CDR3 is 16 amino acids. Germline loops: CDR1 SGDLS, CDR2 YYNGEE. The V and J ends lost 4 bases and 1 base, in that order; junction bases with no gene match: 7. The clonotype comes from a human donor in good health (CMV status not recorded). Some clones in this sample may be carry-over from other donors' samples. The rearrangement links TRBV9 to TRBJ2-2; 7 bases line up with TRBD1. The material was cultured CD8+ T cells from PBMCs, obtained from culture after CMV antigen stimulation. For the CDR3, the DNA is TGTGCCAGCAGCCCACGACAGGGACAGAACACCGGGGAGCTGTTTTTT. It encodes CASSPRQGQNTGELFF.